This T cell receptor beta chain was documented in a study of T cell responses to AZD1222 COVID-19 vaccine. The study, taken as a whole, reports: The sample set comprised mostly white British donors with more females, and clonal diversity was possibly underestimated. Targets within unmutated variant regions were reportedly found for nearly half of spike-specific TCRs. Distributed over spike, vaccine-associated CD4 TCRs predominated at 160-218 and 743-854. Baseline seropositives among AZD1222 recipients totaled only five or six.

With regard to this clone: Its antigen is not known.

Only in-frame clones appear in the TCRdb table, and some are missing; sequencing was by immunoSEQ multiplex PCR. There are some 140,000 clones in the sample; more than 75% occur only once, and approximately 17% lies in the top ten. CDR1 and CDR2 (germline): LGHNA, YSLEER. This CDR3 has 16 amino acids. J gave up 5 bases and V 0 bases, and 2 bases lay outside the gene matches. This TCR came from an adult in good health. The source material was peripheral blood, sampled on day 0 of AZD1222 vaccination. The chain joins TRBV4-3 to TRBJ2-1, with 12 bases that match TRBD2. The CDR3 sequence: CASSQDLAGGNNEQFF. For the CDR3, the DNA is TGCGCCAGCAGCCAAGATCTAGCGGGGGGGAACAATGAGCAGTTCTTC.